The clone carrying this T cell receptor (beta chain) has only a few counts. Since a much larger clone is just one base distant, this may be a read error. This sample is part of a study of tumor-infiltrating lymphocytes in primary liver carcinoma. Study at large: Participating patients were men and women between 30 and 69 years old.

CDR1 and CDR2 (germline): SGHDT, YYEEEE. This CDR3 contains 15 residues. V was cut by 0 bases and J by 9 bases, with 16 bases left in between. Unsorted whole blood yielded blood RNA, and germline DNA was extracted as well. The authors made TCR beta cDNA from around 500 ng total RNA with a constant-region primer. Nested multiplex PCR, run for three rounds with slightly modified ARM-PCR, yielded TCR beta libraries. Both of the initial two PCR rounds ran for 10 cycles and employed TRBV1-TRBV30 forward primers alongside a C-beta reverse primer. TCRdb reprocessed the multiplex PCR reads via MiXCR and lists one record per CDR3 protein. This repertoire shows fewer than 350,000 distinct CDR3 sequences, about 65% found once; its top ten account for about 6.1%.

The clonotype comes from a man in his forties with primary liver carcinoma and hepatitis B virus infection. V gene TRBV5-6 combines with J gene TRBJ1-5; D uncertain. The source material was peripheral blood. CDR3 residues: CASSLGGTSYRPQHF. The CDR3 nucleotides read TGTGCCAGCAGCTTGGGCGGCACTTCCTATCGGCCCCAGCATTTT. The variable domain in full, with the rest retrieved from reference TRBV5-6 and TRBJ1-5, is DAGVTQSPTHLIKTRGQQVTLRCSPKSGHDTVSWYQQALGQGPQFIFQYYEEEERQRGNFPDRFSGHQFPNYSSELNVNALLLGDSALYLCASSLGGTSYRPQHFGDGTRLSIL.